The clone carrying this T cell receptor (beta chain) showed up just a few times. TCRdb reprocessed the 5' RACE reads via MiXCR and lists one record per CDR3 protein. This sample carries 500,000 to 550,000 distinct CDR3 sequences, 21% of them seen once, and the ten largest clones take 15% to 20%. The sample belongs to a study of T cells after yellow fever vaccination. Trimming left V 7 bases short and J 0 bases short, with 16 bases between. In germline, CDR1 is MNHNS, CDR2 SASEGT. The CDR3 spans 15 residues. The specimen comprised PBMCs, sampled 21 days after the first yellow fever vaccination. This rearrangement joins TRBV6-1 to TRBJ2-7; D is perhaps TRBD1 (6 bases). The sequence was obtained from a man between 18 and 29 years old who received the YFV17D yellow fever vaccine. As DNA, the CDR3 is TGTGCCAGCACCATACGGGGCAGGGGCTCCTACGAGCAGTACTTC. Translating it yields CASTIRGRGSYEQYF.